The clone carrying this T cell receptor beta chain occurred many times. These data originate in a study of T cells in Graves' hyperthyroidism and ophthalmopathy. Amplification of TCR beta CDR3 regions was performed using RNA transcripts as template. HTBI primers were the set used in a first-round RT-PCR of the TCR CDR3. TCRdb reprocessed the multiplex PCR reads via MiXCR and lists one record per CDR3 protein. The table includes 640,000 or so distinct CDR3 sequences, roughly 14% detected once. In germline, CDR1 is MNHEY, CDR2 SVGAGI. This CDR3 is 13 amino acids long. With V trimmed by 6 bases and J by 4 bases, 4 bases remained unmatched.

The clonotype originates from a woman between 35 and 50 years old with Graves' ophthalmopathy. Sequenced input: blood. The rearrangement links TRBV6-5 to TRBJ2-7; 9 bases are shared with TRBD1. Here the CDR3 DNA reads TGTGCCAGCAGGTGGGACAGGGAGTACGAGCAGTACTTC. Translation gives CASRWDREYEQYF.